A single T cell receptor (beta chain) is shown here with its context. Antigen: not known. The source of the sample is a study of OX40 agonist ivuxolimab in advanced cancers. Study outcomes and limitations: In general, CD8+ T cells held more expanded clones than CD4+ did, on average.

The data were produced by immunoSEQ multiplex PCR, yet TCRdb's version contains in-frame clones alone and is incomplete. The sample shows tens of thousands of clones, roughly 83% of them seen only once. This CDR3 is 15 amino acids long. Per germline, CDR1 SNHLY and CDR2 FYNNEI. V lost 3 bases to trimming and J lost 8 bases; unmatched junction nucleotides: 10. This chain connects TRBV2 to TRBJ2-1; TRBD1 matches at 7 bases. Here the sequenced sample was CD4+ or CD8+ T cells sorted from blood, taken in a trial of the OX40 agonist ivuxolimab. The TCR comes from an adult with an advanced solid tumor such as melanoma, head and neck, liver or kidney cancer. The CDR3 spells CASSDRKGGRDEQFF. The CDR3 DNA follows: TGTGCCAGCAGTGACCGAAAAGGGGGCAGGGATGAGCAGTTCTTC.